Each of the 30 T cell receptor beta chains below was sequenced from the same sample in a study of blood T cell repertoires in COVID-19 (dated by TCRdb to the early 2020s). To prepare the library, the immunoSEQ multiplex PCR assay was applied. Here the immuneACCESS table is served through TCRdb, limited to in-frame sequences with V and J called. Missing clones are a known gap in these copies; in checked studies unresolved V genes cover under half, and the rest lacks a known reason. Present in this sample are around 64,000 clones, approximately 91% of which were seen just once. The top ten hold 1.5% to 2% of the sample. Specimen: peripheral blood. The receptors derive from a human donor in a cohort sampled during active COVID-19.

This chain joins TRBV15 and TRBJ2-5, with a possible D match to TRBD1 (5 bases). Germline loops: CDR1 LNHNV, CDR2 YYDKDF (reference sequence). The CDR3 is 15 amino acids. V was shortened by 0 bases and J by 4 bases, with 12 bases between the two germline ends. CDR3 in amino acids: CATSRDYRGAETQYF. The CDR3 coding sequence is TGTGCCACCAGCAGAGATTATAGGGGCGCAGAGACCCAGTACTTC. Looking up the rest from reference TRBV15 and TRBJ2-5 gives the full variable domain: DAMVIQNPRYQVTQFGKPVTLSCSQTLNHNVMYWYQQKSSQAPKLLFHYYDKDFNNEADTPDNFQSRRPNTSFCFLDIRSPGLGDTAMYLCATSRDYRGAETQYFGPGTRLLVL.

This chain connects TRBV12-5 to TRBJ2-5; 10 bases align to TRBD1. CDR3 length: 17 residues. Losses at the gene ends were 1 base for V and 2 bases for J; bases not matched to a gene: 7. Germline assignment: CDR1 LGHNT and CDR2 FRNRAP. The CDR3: CASGLARQGASQETQYF. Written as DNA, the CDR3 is TGTGCTAGTGGTTTGGCACGACAGGGGGCGTCACAAGAGACCCAGTACTTC. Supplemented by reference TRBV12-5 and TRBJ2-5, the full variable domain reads DARVTQTPRHKVTEMGQEVTMRCQPILGHNTVFWYRQTMMQGLELLAYFRNRAPLDDSGMPKDRFSAEMPDATLATLKIQPSEPRDSAVYFCASGLARQGASQETQYFGPGTRLLVL.

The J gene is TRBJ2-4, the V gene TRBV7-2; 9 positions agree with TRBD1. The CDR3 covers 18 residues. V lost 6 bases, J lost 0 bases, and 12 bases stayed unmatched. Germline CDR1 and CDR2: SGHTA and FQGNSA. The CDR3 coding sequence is TGTGCCAGCAGTCTTACCGGGACAGGGCTTCTAGCCAAAAACATTCAGTACTTC. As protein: CASSLTGTGLLAKNIQYF.

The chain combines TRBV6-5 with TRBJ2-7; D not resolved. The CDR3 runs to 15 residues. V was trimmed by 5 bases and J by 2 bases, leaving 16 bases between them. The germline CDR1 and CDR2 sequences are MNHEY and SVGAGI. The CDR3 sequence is CASSRSPQGPYEQYF. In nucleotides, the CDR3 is TGTGCCAGCAGTCGTAGCCCCCAAGGCCCCTACGAGCAGTACTTC.

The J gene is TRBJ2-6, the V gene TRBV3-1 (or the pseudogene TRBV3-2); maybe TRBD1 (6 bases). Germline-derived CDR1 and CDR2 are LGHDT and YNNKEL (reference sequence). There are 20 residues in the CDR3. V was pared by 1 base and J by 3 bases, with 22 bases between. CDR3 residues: CASSQVAGRGRAFGANVLTF. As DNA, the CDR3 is TGTGCCAGCAGCCAAGTTGCCGGCAGGGGTAGGGCTTTTGGGGCCAACGTCCTGACTTTC.

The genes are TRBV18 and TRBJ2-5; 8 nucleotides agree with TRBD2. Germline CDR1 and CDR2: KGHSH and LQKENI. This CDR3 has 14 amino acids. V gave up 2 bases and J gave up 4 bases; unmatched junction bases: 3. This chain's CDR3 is CASSPVLAVETQYF. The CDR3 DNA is TGTGCCAGCTCACCAGTACTAGCGGTAGAGACCCAGTACTTC.

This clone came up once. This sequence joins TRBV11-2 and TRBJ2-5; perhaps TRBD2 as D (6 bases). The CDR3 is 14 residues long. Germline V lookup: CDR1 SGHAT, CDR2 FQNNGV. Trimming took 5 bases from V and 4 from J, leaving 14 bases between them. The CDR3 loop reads CASSPPGTVETQYF. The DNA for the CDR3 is TGTGCCAGCAGCCCCCCCGGGACTGTAGAGACCCAGTACTTC.

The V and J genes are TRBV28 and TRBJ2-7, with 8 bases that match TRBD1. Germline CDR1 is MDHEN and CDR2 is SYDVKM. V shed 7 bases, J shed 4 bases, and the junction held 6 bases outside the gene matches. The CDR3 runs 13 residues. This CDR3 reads CASKGTGYYEQYF. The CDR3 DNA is TGTGCCAGCAAGGGGACAGGTTATTACGAGCAGTACTTC.

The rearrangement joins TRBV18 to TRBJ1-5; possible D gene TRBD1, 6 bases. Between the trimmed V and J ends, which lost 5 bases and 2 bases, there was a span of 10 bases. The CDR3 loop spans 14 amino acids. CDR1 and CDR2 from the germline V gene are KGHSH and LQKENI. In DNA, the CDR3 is TGTGCCAGCTCAGCCAACAGGGGCAATCAGCCCCAGCATTTT. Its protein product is CASSANRGNQPQHF.

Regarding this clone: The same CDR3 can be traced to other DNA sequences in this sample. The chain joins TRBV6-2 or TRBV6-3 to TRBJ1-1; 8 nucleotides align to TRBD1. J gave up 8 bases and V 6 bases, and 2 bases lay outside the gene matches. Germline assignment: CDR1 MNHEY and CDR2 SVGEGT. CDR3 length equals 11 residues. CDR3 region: CASSQGAEAFF. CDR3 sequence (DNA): TGTGCCAGCAGCCAGGGGGCCGAAGCTTTCTTT.

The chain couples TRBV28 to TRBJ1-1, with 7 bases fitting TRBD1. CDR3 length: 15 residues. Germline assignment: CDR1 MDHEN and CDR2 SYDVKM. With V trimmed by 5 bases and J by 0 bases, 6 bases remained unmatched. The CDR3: CASSRPTGMNTEAFF. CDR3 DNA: TGTGCCAGCAGTCGCCCGACAGGGATGAACACTGAAGCTTTCTTT.

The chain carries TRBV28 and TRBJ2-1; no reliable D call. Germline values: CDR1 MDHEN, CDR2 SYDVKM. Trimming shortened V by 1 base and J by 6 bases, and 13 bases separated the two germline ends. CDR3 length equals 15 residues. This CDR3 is CASSLSRHAGNEQFF. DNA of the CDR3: TGTGCCAGCAGTTTATCGCGACATGCCGGCAATGAGCAGTTCTTC.

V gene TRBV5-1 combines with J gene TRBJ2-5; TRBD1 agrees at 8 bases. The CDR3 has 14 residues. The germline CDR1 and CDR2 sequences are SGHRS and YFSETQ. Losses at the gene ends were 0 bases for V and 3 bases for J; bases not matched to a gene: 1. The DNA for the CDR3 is TGCGCCAGCAGCTTGGGGACAGGGAAAGAGACCCAGTACTTC. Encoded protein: CASSLGTGKETQYF.

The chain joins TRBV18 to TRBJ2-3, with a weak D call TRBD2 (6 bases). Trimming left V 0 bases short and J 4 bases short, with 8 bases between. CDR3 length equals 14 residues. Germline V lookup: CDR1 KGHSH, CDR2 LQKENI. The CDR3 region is CASSPPTSADTQYF. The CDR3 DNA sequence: TGTGCCAGCTCACCACCGACTAGTGCAGATACGCAGTATTTT.

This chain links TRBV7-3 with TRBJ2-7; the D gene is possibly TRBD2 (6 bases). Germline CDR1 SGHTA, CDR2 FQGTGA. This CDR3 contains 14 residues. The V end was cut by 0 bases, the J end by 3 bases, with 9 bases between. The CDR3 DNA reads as TGTGCCAGCAGCTTAACGGGAGGAGACTACGAGCAGTACTTC. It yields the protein CASSLTGGDYEQYF.

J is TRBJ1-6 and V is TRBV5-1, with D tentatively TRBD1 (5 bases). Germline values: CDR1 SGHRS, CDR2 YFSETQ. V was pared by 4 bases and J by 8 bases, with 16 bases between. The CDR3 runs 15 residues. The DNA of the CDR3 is TGCGCCAGCAGCCCGGCCGGATCGGGGGATTCACCCCTCCACTTT. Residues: CASSPAGSGDSPLHF.

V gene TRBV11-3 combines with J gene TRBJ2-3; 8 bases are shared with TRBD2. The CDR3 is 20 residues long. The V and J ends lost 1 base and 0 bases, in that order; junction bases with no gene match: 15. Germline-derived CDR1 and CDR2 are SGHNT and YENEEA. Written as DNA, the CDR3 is TGTGCCAGCAGCTTAGGGGGCGGGCCAGCGGGAGAAACTAGCACAGATACGCAGTATTTT. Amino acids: CASSLGGGPAGETSTDTQYF.

This CDR3 reads CASSQVLGNQPQHF. The CDR3 nucleotides are TGTGCCAGCAGCCAAGTACTAGGGAATCAGCCCCAGCATTTT. V gene TRBV3-1 (or the pseudogene TRBV3-2) combines with J gene TRBJ1-5; no clear D. Germline values: CDR1 LGHDT, CDR2 YNNKEL (reference sequence). Trimming took 1 base from V and 4 from J, leaving 8 bases between them. This CDR3 is built from 14 residues.

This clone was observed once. CDR3 loop: CASSFGSGTGGKETQYF. The CDR3 DNA follows: TGTGCCAGCAGCTTCGGGAGCGGGACAGGGGGCAAGGAGACCCAGTACTTC. The chain couples TRBV5-8 to TRBJ2-5; 12 bases align to TRBD1. J lost 5 bases, V lost 2 bases, and 10 bases had no gene match. Germline CDR1 SGHTS, CDR2 YDEGEE. CDR3 length: 17 residues.

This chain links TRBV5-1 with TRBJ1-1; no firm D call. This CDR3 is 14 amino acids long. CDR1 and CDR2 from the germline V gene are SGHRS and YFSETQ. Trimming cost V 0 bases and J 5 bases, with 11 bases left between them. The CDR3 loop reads CASSLDTVSTEAFF. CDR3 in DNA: TGCGCCAGCAGCTTGGATACGGTCTCGACTGAAGCTTTCTTT.

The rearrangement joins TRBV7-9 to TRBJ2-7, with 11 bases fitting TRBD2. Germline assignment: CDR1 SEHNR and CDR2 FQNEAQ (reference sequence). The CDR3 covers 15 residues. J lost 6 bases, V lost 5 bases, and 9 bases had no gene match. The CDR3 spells CASSPTQGLAVEQYF. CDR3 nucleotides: TGTGCCAGCAGCCCTACCCAGGGACTAGCGGTCGAGCAGTACTTC.

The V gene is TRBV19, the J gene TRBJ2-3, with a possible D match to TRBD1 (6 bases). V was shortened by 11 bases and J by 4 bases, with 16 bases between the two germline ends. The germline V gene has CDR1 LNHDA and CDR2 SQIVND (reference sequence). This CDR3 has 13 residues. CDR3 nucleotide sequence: TGTGCCGCTAAGGGGCAGGGGCCAGATACGCAGTATTTT. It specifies CAAKGQGPDTQYF.

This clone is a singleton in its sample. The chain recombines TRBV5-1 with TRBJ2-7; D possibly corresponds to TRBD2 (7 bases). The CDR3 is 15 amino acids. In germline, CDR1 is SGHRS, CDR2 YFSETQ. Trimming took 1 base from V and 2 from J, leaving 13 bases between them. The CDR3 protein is CASSLTGGETYEQYF. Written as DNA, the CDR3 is TGCGCCAGCAGCTTGACGGGGGGCGAAACCTACGAGCAGTACTTC.

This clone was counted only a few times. CDR3 in amino acids: CASSEWGGAQHF. The CDR3 DNA sequence: TGTGCCAGCAGTGAATGGGGGGGAGCCCAGCATTTT. The chain carries TRBV2 and TRBJ1-5, with D maybe TRBD1 (5 bases). This CDR3 is 12 amino acids long. Trimming removed 2 bases at V and 11 bases at J, with 10 bases between. Germline V gives CDR1 SNHLY, CDR2 FYNNEI.

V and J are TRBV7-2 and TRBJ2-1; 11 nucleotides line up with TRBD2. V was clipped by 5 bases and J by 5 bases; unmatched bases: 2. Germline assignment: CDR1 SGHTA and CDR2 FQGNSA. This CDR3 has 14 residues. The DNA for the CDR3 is TGTGCCAGCAGCACTAGCGGGAGTAACAATGAGCAGTTCTTC. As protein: CASSTSGSNNEQFF.

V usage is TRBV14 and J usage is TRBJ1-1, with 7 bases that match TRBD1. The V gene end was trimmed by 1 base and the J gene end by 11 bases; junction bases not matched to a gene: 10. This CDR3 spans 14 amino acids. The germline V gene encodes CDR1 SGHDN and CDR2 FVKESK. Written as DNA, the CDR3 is TGTGCCAGCAGCCAAGGAAGCTTGGGACAGCGCGCTTTCTTT. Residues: CASSQGSLGQRAFF.

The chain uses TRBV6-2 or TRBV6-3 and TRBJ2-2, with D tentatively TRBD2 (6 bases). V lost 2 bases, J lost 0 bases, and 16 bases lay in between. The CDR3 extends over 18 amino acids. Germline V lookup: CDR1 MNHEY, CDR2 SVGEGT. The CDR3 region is CASSYPTRDFTNTGELFF. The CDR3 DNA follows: TGTGCCAGCAGTTACCCAACCCGGGACTTTACGAACACCGGGGAGCTGTTTTTT.

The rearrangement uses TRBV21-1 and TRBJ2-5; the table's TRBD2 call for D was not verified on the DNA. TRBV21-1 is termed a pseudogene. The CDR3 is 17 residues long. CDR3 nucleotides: TGTGCCAGCAGCAAAGCTTGTGCGGGACTGGAAAAAGAGACCCAGTACTTC. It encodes CASSKACAGLEKETQYF.

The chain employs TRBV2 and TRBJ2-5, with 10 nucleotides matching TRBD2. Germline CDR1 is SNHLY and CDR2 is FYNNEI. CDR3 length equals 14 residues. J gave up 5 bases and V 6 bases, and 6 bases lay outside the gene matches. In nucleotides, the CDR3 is TGTGCCAGCAGCAGGAAGACTAGCGGGGAGACCCAGTACTTC. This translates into CASSRKTSGETQYF.

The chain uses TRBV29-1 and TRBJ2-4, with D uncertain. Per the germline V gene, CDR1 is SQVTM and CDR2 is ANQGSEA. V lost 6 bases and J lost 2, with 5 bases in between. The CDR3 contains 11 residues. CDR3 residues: CSVLSKNIQYF. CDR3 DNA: TGCAGCGTCCTTTCCAAAAACATTCAGTACTTC.